This T cell receptor beta chain was sequenced during a study of blood T cell repertoires in COVID-19 (dated by TCRdb to about 2020). Study-level background: Samples from collaborators originated in the United States, Italy and Spain and spanned both the acute and convalescent phases of COVID-19. The prospective study material was composed of cDNA or gDNA derived from T cells, B-cell-depleted T cells, or PBMCs. Sample metadata almost always included a de-identified subject ID, COVID-19 status, age in years and sex. The repertoires were made available in a free public database intended to serve as a resource for research on the immune response to SARS-CoV-2. The samples were drawn from two sources: the first 160 participants of the ongoing ImmuneRACE study, and approximately 1,300 subjects contributed by 6 global collaborators. Deeply sampled blood TCRbeta repertoires from subjects exposed to, actively infected with, or recovered from COVID-19 were included in the dataset. Where available, HLA class I and class II types were taken from metadata supplied by the sample provider and were not determined by assay-based typing.

Comments on this clone: The antigen it recognizes is unknown. No base qualities exist here, and no much larger clone lies one base off it.

The CDR3 sequence holds 14 residues, the cysteine and phenylalanine included. CDR3 DNA only is kept here, 42 bases in frame from base 1. The germline V gene supplies CDR1 SGHVS and CDR2 FQNEAQ. V drops 10 bases and J drops 2 bases, leaving 14 bases in between. Participants in the prospective study were aged roughly 18 to 89 years, lived in 24 United States geographic areas, and enrolled through a virtual design. To assign participants to cohorts, the prospective study relied on clinical history that participants themselves reported in a screening survey and a study questionnaire. ImmuneRACE Cohort 3 recovered participants were defined by two consecutive negative NP/OP PCR tests, healthcare professional clearance, or symptom resolution. In the prospective study, mobile phlebotomists collected whole blood, serum and a nasopharyngeal or oropharyngeal swab from each participant. Prospective study participants could optionally give additional blood draws and questionnaires over an approximately two-month period. Before DNA extraction, prospective study blood samples were shipped either frozen or at room temperature.

Study-wide findings and limitations: The quantity of clinical and demographic metadata differed by source and by participant and was supplied without curation.

The immunoSEQ Assay, a bias-controlled multiplex PCR, was used to amplify TCRbeta CDR3 regions from genomic DNA. Turning to the authors' computational methods: Nucleated cell counts per sample were estimated from amplification of reference gene primers within the assay. To quantify the absolute abundance of each unique TCRbeta CDR3 rearrangement, sequence reads were collapsed and filtered. Productive Simpson clonality was computed per sample as the square root of Simpson's diversity index over productive rearrangements. TCRdb limited this immuneACCESS table to in-frame rearrangements with V and J called. A share of clones is missing; checked studies link under half to unresolved V genes, and the rest is unexplained. That table supplies the V and J calls and clone size; D and trimming were determined from the DNA. For this sample there are 250,000 or so clones; about 80% appear just once. The ten largest make up about 1.7% of the sample.

The source is a man aged 55 to 69 who had recovered from COVID-19. The chain is encoded by TRBV7-8 joined to TRBJ2-2, and TRBD2 may be the D gene, going by 6 matching bases. Sequences were obtained from PBMCs or T cells enriched from blood (not recorded which). The CDR3 protein: CATETGLNTGELFF. The DNA is as follows: TGTGCCACCGAGACGGGACTCAACACCGGGGAGCTGTTTTTT.